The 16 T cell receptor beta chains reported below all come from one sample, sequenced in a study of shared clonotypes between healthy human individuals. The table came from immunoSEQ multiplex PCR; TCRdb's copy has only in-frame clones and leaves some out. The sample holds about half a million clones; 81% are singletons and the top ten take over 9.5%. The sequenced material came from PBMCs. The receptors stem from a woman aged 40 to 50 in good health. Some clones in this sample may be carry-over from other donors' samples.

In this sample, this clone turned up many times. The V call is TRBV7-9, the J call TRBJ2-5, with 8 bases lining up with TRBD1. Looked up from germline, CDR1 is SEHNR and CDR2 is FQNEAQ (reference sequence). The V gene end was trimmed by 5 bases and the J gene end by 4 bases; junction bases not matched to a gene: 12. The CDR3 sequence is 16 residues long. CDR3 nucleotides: TGTGCCAGCAGCCAATGGACAGGGAGGAGGGGAGAGACCCAGTACTTC. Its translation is CASSQWTGRRGETQYF.

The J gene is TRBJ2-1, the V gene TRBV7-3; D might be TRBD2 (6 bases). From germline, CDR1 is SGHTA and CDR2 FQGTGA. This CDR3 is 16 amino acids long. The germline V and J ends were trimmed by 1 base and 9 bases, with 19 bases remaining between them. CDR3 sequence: CASSLNGQGGPGEQFF. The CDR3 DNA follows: TGTGCCAGCAGCTTAAACGGCCAGGGAGGCCCCGGTGAGCAGTTCTTC. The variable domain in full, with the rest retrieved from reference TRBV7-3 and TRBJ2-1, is GAGVSQTPSNKVTEKGKYVELRCDPISGHTALYWYRQSLGQGPEFLIYFQGTGAADDSGLPNDRFFAVRPEGSVSTLKIQRTERGDSAVYLCASSLNGQGGPGEQFFGPGTRLTVL.

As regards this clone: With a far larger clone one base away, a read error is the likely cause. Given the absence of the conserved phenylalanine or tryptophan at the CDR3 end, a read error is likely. CDR3 residues: CASSPRHPDSSYEQYL. The CDR3 DNA follows: TGCGCCAGCAGCCCCCGGCACCCAGACAGTTCCTACGAGCAGTACCTC. The chain uses TRBV4-3 and TRBJ2-7, with D tentatively TRBD1 (5 bases). This CDR3 has 16 residues. Germline V gives CDR1 LGHNA, CDR2 YSLEER. V lost 4 bases to trimming and J lost 1 base, with 17 bases between them.

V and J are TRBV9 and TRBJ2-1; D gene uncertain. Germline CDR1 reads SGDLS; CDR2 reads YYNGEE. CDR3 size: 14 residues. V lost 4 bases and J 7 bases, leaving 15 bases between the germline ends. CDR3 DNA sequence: TGTGCCAGCAGCCCCCCCTCGCTCGCGAATGAGCAGTTCTTC. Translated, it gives CASSPPSLANEQFF.

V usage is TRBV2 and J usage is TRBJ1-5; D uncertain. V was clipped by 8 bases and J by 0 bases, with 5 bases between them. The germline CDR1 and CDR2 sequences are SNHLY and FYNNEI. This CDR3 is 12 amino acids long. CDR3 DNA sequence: TGTGCCAGCTCAATTAGCAATCAGCCCCAGCATTTT. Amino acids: CASSISNQPQHF.

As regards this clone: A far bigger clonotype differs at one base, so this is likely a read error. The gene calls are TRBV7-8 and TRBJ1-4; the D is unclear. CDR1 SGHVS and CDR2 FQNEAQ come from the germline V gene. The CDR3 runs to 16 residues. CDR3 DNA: TGTACCAGCAGCCCCGAGAGAGCGGGGAGGATTGAAAAACTGTTTTTT. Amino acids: CTSSPERAGRIEKLFF.

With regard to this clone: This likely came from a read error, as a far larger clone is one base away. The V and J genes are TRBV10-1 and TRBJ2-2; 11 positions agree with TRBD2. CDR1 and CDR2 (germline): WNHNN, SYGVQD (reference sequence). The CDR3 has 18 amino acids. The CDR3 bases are TGCGCCCGCCCGCCGGCGGCTAGCGGGAGGCGGTACACCTGGGAGCTGTTTTTT. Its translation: CARPPAASGRRYTWELFF.

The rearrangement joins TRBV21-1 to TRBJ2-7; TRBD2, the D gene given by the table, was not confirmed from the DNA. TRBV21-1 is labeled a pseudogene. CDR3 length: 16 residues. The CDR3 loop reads CASSKVGREDGYEQYF. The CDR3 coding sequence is TGTGCCAGCAGCAAAGTCGGACGGGAGGACGGCTACGAGCAGTACTTC.

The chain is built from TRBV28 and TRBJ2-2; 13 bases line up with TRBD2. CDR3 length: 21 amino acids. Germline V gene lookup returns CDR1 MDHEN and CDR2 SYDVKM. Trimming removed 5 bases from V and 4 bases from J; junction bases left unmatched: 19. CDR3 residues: CASSAPLLARLAGGVTGELFF. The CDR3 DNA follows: TGTGCCAGCAGTGCCCCTCTCCTGGCCCGACTAGCGGGAGGTGTCACCGGGGAGCTGTTTTTT.

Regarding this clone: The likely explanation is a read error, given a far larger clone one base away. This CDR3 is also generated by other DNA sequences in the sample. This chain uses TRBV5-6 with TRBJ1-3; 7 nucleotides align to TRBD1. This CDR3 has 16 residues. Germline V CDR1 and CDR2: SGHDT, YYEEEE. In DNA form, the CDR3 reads TGTGCCAGCAGCGAGGGACAGCCTCTCTCTGGAAACACCATATACTTT. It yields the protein CASSEGQPLSGNTIYF.

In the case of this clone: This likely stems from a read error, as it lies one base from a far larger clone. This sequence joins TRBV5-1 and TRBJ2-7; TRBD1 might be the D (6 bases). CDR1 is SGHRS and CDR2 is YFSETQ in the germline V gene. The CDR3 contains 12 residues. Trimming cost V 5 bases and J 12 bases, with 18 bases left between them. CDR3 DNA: TGCGCCAGCAGTTCACAGGGATGGGGGCGGTACTTC. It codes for CASSSQGWGRYF.

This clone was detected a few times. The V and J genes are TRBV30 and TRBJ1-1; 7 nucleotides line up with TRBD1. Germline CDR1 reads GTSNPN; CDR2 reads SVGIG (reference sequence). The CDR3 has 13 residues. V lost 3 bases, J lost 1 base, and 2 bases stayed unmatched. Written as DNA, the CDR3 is TGTGCCTGGAGGGGGGACAGGAACACTGAAGCTTTCTTT. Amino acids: CAWRGDRNTEAFF.

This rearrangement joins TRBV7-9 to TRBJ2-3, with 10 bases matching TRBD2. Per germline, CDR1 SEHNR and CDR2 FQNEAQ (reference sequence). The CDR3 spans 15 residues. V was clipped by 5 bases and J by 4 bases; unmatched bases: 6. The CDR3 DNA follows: TGTGCCAGCAGCCAGTTCCTAGCGGGAGCAGATACGCAGTATTTT. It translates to CASSQFLAGADTQYF. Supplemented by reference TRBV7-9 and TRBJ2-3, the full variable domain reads DTGVSQNPRHKITKRGQNVTFRCDPISEHNRLYWYRQTLGQGPEFLTYFQNEAQLEKSRLLSDRFSAERPKGSFSTLEIQRTEQGDSAMYLCASSQFLAGADTQYFGPGTRLTVL.

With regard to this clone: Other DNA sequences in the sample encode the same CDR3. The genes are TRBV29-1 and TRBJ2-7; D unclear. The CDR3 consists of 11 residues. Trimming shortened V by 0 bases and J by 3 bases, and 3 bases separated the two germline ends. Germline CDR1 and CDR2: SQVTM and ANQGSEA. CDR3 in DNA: TGCAGCGTTGAAGACAGCTACGAGCAGTACTTC. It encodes CSVEDSYEQYF.

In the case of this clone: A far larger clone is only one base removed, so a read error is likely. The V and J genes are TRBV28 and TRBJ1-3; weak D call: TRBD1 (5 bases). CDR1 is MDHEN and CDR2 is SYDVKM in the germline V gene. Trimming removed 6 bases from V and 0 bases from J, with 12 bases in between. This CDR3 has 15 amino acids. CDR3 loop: CASSDSGISGNTIYF. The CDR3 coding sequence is TGTGCCAGCAGCGACAGTGGAATCTCTGGAAACACCATATATTTT.

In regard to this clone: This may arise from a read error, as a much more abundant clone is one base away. CDR3 sequence reads: CASRRPGLLRTYEQHF. The CDR3 DNA sequence: TGTGCCAGCAGGAGACCGGGACTCCTAAGAACCTACGAGCAGCACTTC. The chain has TRBV28 and TRBJ2-7, with a weak D call TRBD2 (6 bases). The germline gives CDR1 MDHEN, CDR2 SYDVKM. The CDR3 is 16 amino acids.